This T cell receptor beta chain appears in the sequencing data of a study of cytomegalovirus exposure and HLA in healthy donors. The PCR ran on 60 Vbeta and 13 Jbeta primers. Profiled with immunoSEQ multiplex PCR; TCRdb holds only in-frame clones, not every one. The sample carries under 90,000 clones, over 80% recorded once. Study-level results: The authors considered a cluster of highly shared sequence variants likely to be a sequencing artifact.

In the case of this clone: Its antigen is not known.

CDR1 SGHTA and CDR2 FQGNSA come from the germline V gene. The CDR3 runs 15 residues. The trim removed 2 bases at V and 5 bases at J, leaving 5 bases unmatched. Sequences were obtained from PBMCs. The chain couples TRBV7-2 to TRBJ1-5; 8 bases match TRBD1. This sequence was found in a man aged 18 to 35 in good health and CMV-seronegative. The CDR3: CASSLRQGAHQPQHF. CDR3 coding DNA: TGTGCCAGCAGCTTAAGGCAGGGGGCGCATCAGCCCCAGCATTTT.